The 23 T cell receptor beta chains below all came from one sample that was sequenced in a study of T cell repertoires in cytomegalovirus infection. The antigens for these receptors are not known. MiXCR, run by TCRdb on the reads, gives a single entry per CDR3 protein. The sample includes around 78,000 distinct CDR3 sequences, about 40% of them seen just once. The input for sequencing was CD8+ T cells from cultured PBMCs, taken from culture after CMV antigen stimulation. The receptors were gathered from a human donor in good health (CMV status not recorded). Some clones in this sample may be carry-over from other donors' samples.

This chain links TRBV27 with TRBJ2-7, with 7 bases fitting TRBD2. The junction had 9 bases not matched to a gene; V was cut back by 4 bases and J by 3 bases. The CDR3 length is 15 residues. CDR1 MNHEY and CDR2 SMNVEV come from the germline V gene (reference sequence). CDR3 bases: TGTGCCAGCAGTTACCCGGGGGGATCTCTCTACGAGCAGTACTTC. It translates to CASSYPGGSLYEQYF.

This clonotype was observed many times. V usage is TRBV7-8 and J usage is TRBJ1-1, with D unclear. Trimming stripped 5 bases from V and 5 bases from J, with 12 bases between. Germline V gives CDR1 SGHVS, CDR2 FQNEAQ. This CDR3 is 13 amino acids long. The CDR3, as DNA: TGTGCCAGCAGCCCCTCGGGAACTACTGAAGCTTTCTTT. Amino acids: CASSPSGTTEAFF.

V usage is TRBV19 and J usage is TRBJ1-4; D call uncertain. V dropped 1 base and J dropped 6 bases, with 6 bases sitting between them. The V gene's germline CDR1 is LNHDA and CDR2 SQIVND (reference sequence). CDR3 size: 13 residues. The CDR3 DNA reads as TGTGCCAGTAGTATAGCTCGGGATGAAAAACTGTTTTTT. Translated: CASSIARDEKLFF.

This clonotype came up a few times. The V and J genes are TRBV7-9 and TRBJ2-5, with TRBD1 as a possible D gene (7 bases). V was pared by 2 bases and J by 4 bases, with 14 bases between. Germline CDR1 and CDR2: SEHNR and FQNEAQ (reference sequence). This CDR3 has 15 residues. Written as DNA, the CDR3 is TGTGCCAGCAGCTTAACCAGGGGGGATCGAGAGACCCAGTACTTC. This gives the protein CASSLTRGDRETQYF.

This clonotype was counted only a few times. The chain couples TRBV19 to TRBJ2-3; a weak D match, TRBD2 (5 bases). Trimming cost V 5 bases and J 0 bases, with 12 bases left between them. The CDR3 length is 15 residues. CDR1 and CDR2 from the germline V gene are LNHDA and SQIVND (reference sequence). In nucleotides, the CDR3 is TGTGCCAGTAGTGACTGGACGGGGAGCACAGATACGCAGTATTTT. This codes for CASSDWTGSTDTQYF.

This clonotype has only a few counts. V usage is TRBV7-9 and J usage is TRBJ1-1, with D unclear. The length of the CDR3 is 13 residues. V lost 5 bases, J lost 8 bases, and 15 bases lay in between. Germline values: CDR1 SEHNR, CDR2 FQNEAQ (reference sequence). The CDR3 loop reads CASSPLGPPEAFF. The CDR3 DNA reads as TGTGCCAGCAGCCCGCTTGGGCCACCGGAAGCTTTCTTT.

V and J are TRBV7-9 and TRBJ2-7; unclear D gene. V lost 4 bases and J lost 4, with 14 bases in between. Germline CDR1 is SEHNR and CDR2 is FQNEAQ (reference sequence). The CDR3 totals 14 residues. The CDR3 reads CASSSTTTLYEQYF. The CDR3 DNA sequence: TGTGCCAGCAGCTCTACTACGACACTTTACGAGCAGTACTTC.

In its sample, this clonotype was seen a few times. This chain links TRBV29-1 with TRBJ1-1, with 7 bases that match TRBD1. The J segment lost 3 bases and the V segment lost 1 base, leaving 8 bases of the junction unmatched. In germline, CDR1 is SQVTM, CDR2 ANQGSEA. The CDR3 covers 15 residues. The CDR3 DNA follows: TGCAGCGTTGAAGTGGGGGGCAGGGGGGACACTGAAGCTTTCTTT. The encoded protein is CSVEVGGRGDTEAFF.

This clonotype was seen a handful of times. In DNA, the CDR3 is TGTGCCAGCAGCCCCCCCGGGTACGAGCAGTACTTC. As protein: CASSPPGYEQYF. The gene calls are TRBV7-2 and TRBJ2-7; no clear D. Trimming stripped 5 bases from V and 4 bases from J, with 9 bases between. The CDR3 length is 12 residues. Germline assignment: CDR1 SGHTA and CDR2 FQGNSA.

This sequence joins TRBV7-3 and TRBJ2-3; D is unclear. The germline CDR1 and CDR2 sequences are SGHTA and FQGTGA. CDR3 length: 16 residues. The V and J ends lost 5 bases and 0 bases respectively, with 15 bases between them. This CDR3 reads CASSQVYGRSTDTQYF. The CDR3 bases are TGTGCCAGCAGCCAAGTATACGGTCGAAGCACAGATACGCAGTATTTT.

This clonotype was recorded many times. This chain joins TRBV9 and TRBJ1-1, with D hard to call. The CDR3 runs 15 residues. V was cut by 3 bases and J by 1 base, with 13 bases left in between. The germline V gene has CDR1 SGDLS and CDR2 YYNGEE. The CDR3 coding sequence is TGTGCCAGCAGCGAGTTCTCGGAGCCGAACACTGAAGCTTTCTTT. The encoded protein is CASSEFSEPNTEAFF.

This chain joins TRBV7-9 and TRBJ1-4, with D possibly matching TRBD1 (6 bases). V shed 5 bases and J shed 10 bases, with 20 bases lying between them. From germline, CDR1 is SEHNR and CDR2 FQNEAQ (reference sequence). The CDR3 contains 15 residues. CDR3 residues: CASSRETGSRGKLFF. The DNA for the CDR3 is TGTGCCAGCAGCCGCGAGACAGGTTCGAGGGGAAAACTGTTTTTT.

This clonotype turned up a few times. V usage is TRBV7-9 and J usage is TRBJ1-5, with D uncertain. The V and J ends lost 2 bases and 2 bases respectively, with 10 bases between them. The CDR3 loop spans 15 amino acids. Germline V gene data show CDR1 as SEHNR and CDR2 as FQNEAQ (reference sequence). The DNA of the CDR3 is TGTGCCAGCAGCTTATCGCACGGAGGCAATCAGCCCCAGCATTTT. This translates into CASSLSHGGNQPQHF.

The rearrangement joins TRBV5-6 to TRBJ1-2, with D hard to call. This CDR3 contains 12 residues. CDR1 and CDR2 (germline): SGHDT, YYEEEE. The V end lost 1 base, the J end lost 2 bases, and 3 bases lay between the germline ends. DNA for the CDR3: TGTGCCAGCAGCTTGCTCAACTATGGCTACACCTTC. It encodes CASSLLNYGYTF.

This clonotype was observed once. One end of the junction varies from germline; a read error may be responsible. The CDR3 here is CASSSRIGSPLHF. CDR3 bases: TGTGCTAGCAGCTCGCGGATTGGATCACCCCTCCACTTT. This chain joins TRBV7-6 and TRBJ1-6; D unresolved. The CDR3 is 13 residues long. Looked up from germline, CDR1 is SGHVS and CDR2 is FNYEAQ.

This rearrangement joins TRBV7-8 to TRBJ2-2, with unresolved D. The CDR3 sequence is 14 residues long. Trimming cost V 1 base and J 6 bases, with 9 bases left between them. Germline V CDR1 and CDR2: SGHVS, FQNEAQ. CDR3 in DNA: TGTGCCAGCAGCTTAGTTTTTCCCTCCGGGGAGCTGTTTTTT. It translates to CASSLVFPSGELFF.

This clonotype has at least ten counts. The chain employs TRBV2 and TRBJ2-4; D may match TRBD1 or TRBD2 (5 bases each). The germline V gene encodes CDR1 SNHLY and CDR2 FYNNEI. CDR3 length equals 14 residues. V gave up 6 bases and J gave up 8 bases, with 17 bases separating them. DNA of the CDR3: TGTGCCAGCAGAGCGAGGGGCCTTGAGGACATTCAGTACTTC. This translates into CASRARGLEDIQYF.

The genes are TRBV6-5 and TRBJ2-7; D is possibly TRBD1 (5 bases). The CDR3 is 14 residues long. The V gene lost 0 bases and the J gene lost 0 bases, with 6 bases spanning the gap. Germline V gene sequence: CDR1 MNHEY, CDR2 SVGAGI. The CDR3 nucleotides read TGTGCCAGCAGTTACTCTGACAGCTCCTACGAGCAGTACTTC. This gives the protein CASSYSDSSYEQYF.

The chain joins TRBV2 to TRBJ2-7; the D gene is possibly TRBD2 (5 bases). This CDR3 is 14 amino acids long. Trimming pared 7 bases from V and 3 bases from J, leaving 16 bases between. Germline assignment: CDR1 SNHLY and CDR2 FYNNEI. The CDR3 nucleotides read TGTGCCAGCACCCACCGGGGTCTAAACTACGAGCAGTACTTC. Translated: CASTHRGLNYEQYF.

This clonotype was counted only a few times. The rearrangement joins TRBV7-2 to TRBJ1-6, with 7 bases that match TRBD1. Per germline, CDR1 SGHTA and CDR2 FQGNSA. V trimming: 1 base; J trimming: 10 bases; junction bases outside the gene matches: 10. The CDR3 is 16 amino acids. The CDR3 sequence is CASSLVLGGSRSPLHF. For the CDR3, the DNA is TGTGCCAGCAGCTTAGTTCTAGGGGGCTCAAGATCACCCCTCCACTTT.

This clonotype was found a few times. The genes are TRBV12-3 or TRBV12-4 and TRBJ2-2, with TRBD1 identical over 11 bases. The CDR3 has 16 residues. After removal of 3 bases from V and 2 bases from J, the junction contained 2 bases not matched to a gene. CDR3 amino acids: CASSFGTGGNTGELFF. CDR3 in DNA: TGTGCCAGCAGTTTCGGGACAGGGGGAAACACCGGGGAGCTGTTTTTT.

The rearrangement joins TRBV19 to TRBJ2-6, with TRBD2 matching over 11 bases. CDR3 length: 17 amino acids. Trimming at V came to 4 bases and at J to 5 bases, leaving 7 bases not matched to a gene. CDR1 and CDR2 from the germline V gene are LNHDA and SQIVND (reference sequence). For the CDR3, the DNA is TGTGCCAGTAGTAAAGGACTAGCGGGTTCTAGGGCCAACGTCCTGACTTTC. The encoded protein is CASSKGLAGSRANVLTF.

The chain carries TRBV18 and TRBJ2-7; possibly TRBD1 for D (5 bases). Per the germline V gene, CDR1 is KGHSH and CDR2 is LQKENI. Trimming pared 0 bases from V and 0 bases from J, leaving 9 bases between. The CDR3 consists of 15 residues. CDR3 DNA sequence: TGTGCCAGCTCACCACCGGCAGGGAACTCCTACGAGCAGTACTTC. Translating it yields CASSPPAGNSYEQYF.